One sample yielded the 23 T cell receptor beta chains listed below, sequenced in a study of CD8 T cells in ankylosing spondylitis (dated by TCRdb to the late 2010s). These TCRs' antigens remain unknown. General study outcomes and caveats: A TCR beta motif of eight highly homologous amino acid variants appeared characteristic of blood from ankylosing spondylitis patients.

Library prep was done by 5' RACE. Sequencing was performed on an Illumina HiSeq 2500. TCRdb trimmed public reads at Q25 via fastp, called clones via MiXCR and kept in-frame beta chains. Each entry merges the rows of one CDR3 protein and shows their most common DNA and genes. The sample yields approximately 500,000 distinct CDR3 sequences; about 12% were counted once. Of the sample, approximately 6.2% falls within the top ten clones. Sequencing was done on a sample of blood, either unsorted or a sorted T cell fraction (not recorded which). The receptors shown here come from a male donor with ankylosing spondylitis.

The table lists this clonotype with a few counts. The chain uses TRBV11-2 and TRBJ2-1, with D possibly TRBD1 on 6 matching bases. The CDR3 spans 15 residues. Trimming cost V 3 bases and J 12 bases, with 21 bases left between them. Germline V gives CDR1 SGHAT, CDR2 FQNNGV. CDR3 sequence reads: CASSLGTGTLSGQFF. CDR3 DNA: TGTGCCAGCAGCTTGGGCACCGGGACACTATCGGGGCAGTTCTTC. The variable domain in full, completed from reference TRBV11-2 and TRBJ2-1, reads EAGVAQSPRYKIIEKRQSVAFWCNPISGHATLYWYQQILGQGPKLLIQFQNNGVVDDSQLPKDRFSAERLKGVDSTLKIQPAKLEDSAVYLCASSLGTGTLSGQFFGPGTRLTVL.

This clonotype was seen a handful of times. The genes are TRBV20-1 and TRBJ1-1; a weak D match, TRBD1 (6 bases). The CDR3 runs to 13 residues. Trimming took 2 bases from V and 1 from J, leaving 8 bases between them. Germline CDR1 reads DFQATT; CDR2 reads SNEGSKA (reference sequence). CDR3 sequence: CSARRGKNTEAFF. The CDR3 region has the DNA TGCAGTGCTAGAAGGGGGAAGAACACTGAAGCTTTCTTT.

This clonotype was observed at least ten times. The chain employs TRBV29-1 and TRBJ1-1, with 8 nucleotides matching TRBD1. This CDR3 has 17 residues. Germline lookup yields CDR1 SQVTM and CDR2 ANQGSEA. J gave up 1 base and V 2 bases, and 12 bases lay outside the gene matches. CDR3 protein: CSVEQGQGHSGNTEAFF. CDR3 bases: TGCAGCGTTGAACAAGGACAGGGACACTCAGGGAACACTGAAGCTTTCTTT.

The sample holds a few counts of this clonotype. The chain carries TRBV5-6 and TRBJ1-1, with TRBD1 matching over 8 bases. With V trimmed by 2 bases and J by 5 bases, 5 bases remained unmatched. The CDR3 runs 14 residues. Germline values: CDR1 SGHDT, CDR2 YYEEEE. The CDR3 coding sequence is TGTGCCAGCAGCTTCGGGAGACAGGGGACTGAAGCTTTCTTT. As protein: CASSFGRQGTEAFF.

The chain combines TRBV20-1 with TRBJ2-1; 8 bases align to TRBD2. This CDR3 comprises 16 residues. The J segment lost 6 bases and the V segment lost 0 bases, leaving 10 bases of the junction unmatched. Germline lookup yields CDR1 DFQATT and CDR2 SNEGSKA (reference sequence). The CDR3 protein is CSARDLGSGKGNEQFF. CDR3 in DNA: TGCAGTGCTAGAGATCTCGGTAGCGGGAAGGGCAATGAGCAGTTCTTC.

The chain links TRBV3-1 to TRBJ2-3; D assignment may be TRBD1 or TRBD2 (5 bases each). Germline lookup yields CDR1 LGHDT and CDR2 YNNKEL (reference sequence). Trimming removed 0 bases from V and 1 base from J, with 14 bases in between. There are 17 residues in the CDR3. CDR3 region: CASSQDLGDLGTDTQYF. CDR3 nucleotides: TGTGCCAGCAGCCAAGATCTGGGGGACCTCGGCACAGATACGCAGTATTTT.

The CDR3 loop reads CASSYSRDSNEQFF. Here the CDR3 DNA reads TGTGCCAGCAGTTACTCACGGGACAGTAATGAGCAGTTCTTC. V and J are TRBV6-5 and TRBJ2-1; TRBD1 aligns across 7 bases. J gave up 7 bases and V 0 bases, and 3 bases lay outside the gene matches. Germline V gives CDR1 MNHEY, CDR2 SVGAGI. The CDR3 length is 14 residues.

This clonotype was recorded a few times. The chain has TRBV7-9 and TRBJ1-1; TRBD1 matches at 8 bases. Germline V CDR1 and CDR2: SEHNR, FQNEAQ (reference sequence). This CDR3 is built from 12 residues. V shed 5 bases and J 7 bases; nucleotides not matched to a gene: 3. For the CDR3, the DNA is TGTGCCAGCAGCCATGACAGGGGTGAAGCTTTCTTT. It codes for CASSHDRGEAFF.

The CDR3 here is CASSDEASGSRGSYNEQFF. In nucleotides, the CDR3 is TGTGCCAGCAGTGACGAGGCTAGCGGGAGTCGGGGTTCCTACAATGAGCAGTTCTTC. This chain links TRBV6-4 with TRBJ2-1; 10 bases map to TRBD2. CDR1 and CDR2 (germline): MRHNA, SNTAGT. The CDR3 contains 19 residues. V trimming: 2 bases; J trimming: 1 base; junction bases outside the gene matches: 11.

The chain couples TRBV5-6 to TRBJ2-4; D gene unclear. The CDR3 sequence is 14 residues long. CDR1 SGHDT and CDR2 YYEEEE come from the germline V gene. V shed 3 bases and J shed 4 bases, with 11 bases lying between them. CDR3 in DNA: TGTGCCAGCAGCTACACCCATTTTAAAAACATTCAGTACTTC. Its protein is CASSYTHFKNIQYF.

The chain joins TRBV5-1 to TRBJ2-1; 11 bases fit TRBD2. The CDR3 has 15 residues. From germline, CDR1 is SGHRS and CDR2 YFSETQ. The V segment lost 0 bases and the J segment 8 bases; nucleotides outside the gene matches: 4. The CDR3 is CASSLETSGIDEQFF. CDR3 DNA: TGCGCCAGCAGCTTGGAGACTAGCGGGATCGATGAGCAGTTCTTC.

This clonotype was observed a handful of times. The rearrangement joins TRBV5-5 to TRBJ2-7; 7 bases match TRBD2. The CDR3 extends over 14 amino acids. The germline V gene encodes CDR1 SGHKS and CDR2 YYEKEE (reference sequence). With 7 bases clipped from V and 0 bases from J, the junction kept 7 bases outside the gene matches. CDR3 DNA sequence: TGTGCCAGCCAGACTAGCTGGAGCTCCTACGAGCAGTACTTC. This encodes CASQTSWSSYEQYF.

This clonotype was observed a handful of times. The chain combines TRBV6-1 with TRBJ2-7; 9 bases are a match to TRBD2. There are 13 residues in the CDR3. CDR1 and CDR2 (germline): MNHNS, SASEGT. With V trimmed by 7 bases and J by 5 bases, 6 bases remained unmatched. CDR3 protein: CASNKREVHEQYF. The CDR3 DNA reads TGTGCCAGCAATAAGCGGGAGGTTCACGAGCAGTACTTC.

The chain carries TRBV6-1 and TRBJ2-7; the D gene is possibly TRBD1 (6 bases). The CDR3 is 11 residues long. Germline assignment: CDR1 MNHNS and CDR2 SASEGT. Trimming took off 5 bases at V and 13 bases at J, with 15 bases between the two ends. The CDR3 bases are TGTGCCAGCAGTCTGGACAGCCGTTGTTACTTC. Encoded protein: CASSLDSRCYF.

The CDR3 here is CASSDVTVNSPLHF. CDR3 nucleotides: TGTGCCAGCAGTGATGTGACAGTTAATTCACCCCTCCACTTT. The chain carries TRBV25-1 and TRBJ1-6, with D tentatively TRBD1 (5 bases). Trimming left V 3 bases short and J 6 bases short, with 9 bases between. Germline V lookup: CDR1 MGHDK, CDR2 SYGVNS. The CDR3 has 14 amino acids.

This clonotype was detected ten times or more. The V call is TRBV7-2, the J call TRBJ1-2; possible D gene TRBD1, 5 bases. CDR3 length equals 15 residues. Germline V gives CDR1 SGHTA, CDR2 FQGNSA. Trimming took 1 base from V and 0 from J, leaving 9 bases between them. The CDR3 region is CASSLEGLPNYGYTF. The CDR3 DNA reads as TGTGCCAGCAGCTTAGAGGGGCTACCTAACTATGGCTACACCTTC.

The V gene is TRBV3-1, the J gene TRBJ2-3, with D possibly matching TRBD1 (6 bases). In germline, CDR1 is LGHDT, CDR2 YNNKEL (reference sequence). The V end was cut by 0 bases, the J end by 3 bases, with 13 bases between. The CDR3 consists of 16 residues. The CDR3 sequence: CASSQELGAWTDTQYF. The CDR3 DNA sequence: TGTGCCAGCAGCCAAGAGTTGGGGGCTTGGACAGATACGCAGTATTTT.

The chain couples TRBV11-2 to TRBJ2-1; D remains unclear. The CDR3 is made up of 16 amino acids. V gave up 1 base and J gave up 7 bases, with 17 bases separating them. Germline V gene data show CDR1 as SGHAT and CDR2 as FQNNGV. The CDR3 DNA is TGTGCCAGCAGCTTAGCCCAGTTAAGGCTTAAGAATGAGCAGTTCTTC. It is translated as CASSLAQLRLKNEQFF.

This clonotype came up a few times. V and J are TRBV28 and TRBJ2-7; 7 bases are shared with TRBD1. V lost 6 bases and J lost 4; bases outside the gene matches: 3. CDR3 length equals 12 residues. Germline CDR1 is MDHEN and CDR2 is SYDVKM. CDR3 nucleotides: TGTGCCAGCAGCCCGGGACAGTACGAGCAGTACGTC. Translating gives CASSPGQYEQYV.

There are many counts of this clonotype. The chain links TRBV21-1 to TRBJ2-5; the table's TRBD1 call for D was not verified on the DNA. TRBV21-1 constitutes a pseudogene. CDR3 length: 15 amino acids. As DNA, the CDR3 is TGTGCCAGCAAAGAGGGGGTGGGATTTGGAGAGACCCAGTACTTC. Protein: CASKEGVGFGETQYF.

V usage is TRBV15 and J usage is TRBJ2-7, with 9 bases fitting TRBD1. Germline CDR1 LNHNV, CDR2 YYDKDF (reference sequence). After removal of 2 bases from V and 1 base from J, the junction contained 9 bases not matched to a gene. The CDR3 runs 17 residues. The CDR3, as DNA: TGTGCCACCAGCAGATCCGCCGGGACAGGGTTTTCCTACGAGCAGTACGTC. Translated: CATSRSAGTGFSYEQYV.

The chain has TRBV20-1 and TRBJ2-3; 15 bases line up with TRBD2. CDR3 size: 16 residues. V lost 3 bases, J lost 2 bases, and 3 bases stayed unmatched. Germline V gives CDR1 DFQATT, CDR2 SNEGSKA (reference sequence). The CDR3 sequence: CSARGTSGRFTDTQYF. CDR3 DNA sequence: TGCAGTGCTAGGGGGACTAGCGGGAGGTTCACAGATACGCAGTATTTT.

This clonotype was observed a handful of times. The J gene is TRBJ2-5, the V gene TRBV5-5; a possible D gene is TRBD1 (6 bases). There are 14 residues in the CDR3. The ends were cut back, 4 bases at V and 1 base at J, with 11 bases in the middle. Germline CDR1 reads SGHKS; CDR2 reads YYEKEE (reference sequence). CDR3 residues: CASSQQGFQETQYF. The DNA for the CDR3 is TGTGCCAGCAGCCAACAGGGTTTCCAAGAGACCCAGTACTTC.